The present T cell receptor beta chain was sequenced within a study of cytomegalovirus exposure and HLA in healthy donors. The V segment lost 5 bases and the J segment 7 bases; nucleotides outside the gene matches: 10. Germline CDR1 is SNHLY and CDR2 is FYNNEI. The CDR3 is 15 residues long. Note on this clone: As yet, its antigen is unknown.

The study's findings and limits: A previous analysis found most TCR beta V segments productive roughly 87% or roughly 30% of the time. Reported findings show TCR beta sequences accurately forecast HLA-A and HLA-B alleles in most subjects. As was reported, the classifier diagnosed cytomegalovirus status with high specificity and sensitivity. A later analysis found common viral pathogens apparently linked to several of the most significant clusters.

PCR was performed using 60 Vbeta and 13 Jbeta primers. The assay was immunoSEQ multiplex PCR, and TCRdb's table has in-frame clones only and misses some. The sample holds approximately 250,000 clones, roughly 84% seen once. This chain connects TRBV2 to TRBJ2-2, with 7 bases lining up with TRBD2. This TCR was sampled from a girl under 10 years old in good health and CMV-seronegative. The specimen was PBMCs. Here the CDR3 DNA reads TGTGCCAGCAGTTGGACCGGGAGGAAGAACGGGGAGCTGTTTTTT. Encoded protein: CASSWTGRKNGELFF.